The rows below give T cell receptor beta chains drawn from one sample of a study of beta chain features in type 1 diabetes. This table comes from immunoSEQ multiplex PCR, and its TCRdb copy is limited to in-frame clones, with some not included. Of 390,000 or so clones listed, approximately 15% are singletons. Sequenced material: naive CD4+ T cells from blood. Receptors originate from a man younger than 45 in good health. Both conserved end residues are part of each CDR3. D genes are given only for firm matches. Rows may omit the clone size; those that give it use once, few, many or a size class.

TRBJ2-5 . TRBD2 TRBV14 TGTGCCAGCAGCCGCAGTTGGCAAGCGGGAGACAGAGAGACCCAGTACTTC CASSRSWQAGDRETQYF
TRBJ2-3 . . TRBV4-2 TGTGCCAGCAGCCAACGAGGGGCCCATCTGGGGGATACGCAGTATTTT CASSQRGAHLGDTQYF
TRBJ2-3 . TRBD2 TRBV6-5 TGTGCCAGCACCCGCGGGGGGCCCACAGATACGCAGTATTTT CASTRGGPTDTQYF
TRBJ2-3 . TRBD2 TRBV4-1 TGCGCCAGCAGCCAAGACGGTAGCGGGGGCCTCACAGATACGCAGTATTTT CASSQDGSGGLTDTQYF
TRBJ2-1 . TRBD2 TRBV7-2 TGTGCCAGCAGCAGGCTAGCGGGAGTGTGGAATGAGCAGTTCTTC CASSRLAGVWNEQFF
TRBJ2-5 few TRBD2 TRBV7-9 TGTGCCAGCAGCCGTTTAGCGGGATTGGAGACCCAGTACTTC CASSRLAGLETQYF
TRBJ2-3 . . TRBV13 TGTGCCAGCAGCTTAAGCCGGAAACCCACAGATACGCAGTATTTT CASSLSRKPTDTQYF
TRBJ2-7 . . TRBV15 TGTGCCACCAGCACCGCCACAACTAGAAACGAGCAGTACTTC CATSTATTRNEQYF
TRBJ2-1 few . TRBV29-1 TGCAGCGTTGATAACAGGGCTGGTAATGAGCAGTTCTTC CSVDNRAGNEQFF
TRBJ2-6 . . TRBV9 TGTGCCAGCAGCGTAGCCAGAGGGGCCAACGTCCTGACTTTC CASSVARGANVLTF
TRBJ2-1 . TRBD2 TRBV9 TGTGCCAGCAGCTCTCGCGGGGGGCCCCGAACCTACAATGAGCAGTTCTTC CASSSRGGPRTYNEQFF
TRBJ1-1 few . TRBV29-1 TGCAGCGTTGTCAGGGTCATGAACACTGAAGCTTTCTTT CSVVRVMNTEAFF
TRBJ1-1 . . TRBV14 TGTGCCAGCAGCCAAATTGGAGGCGCGGTGAACACTGAAGCTTTCTTT CASSQIGGAVNTEAFF
TRBJ1-5 . TRBD1 TRBV30 TGTGCCTGGAGTGGGGGACAGCTCAATCAGCCCCAGCATTTT CAWSGGQLNQPQHF
TRBJ2-5 few . TRBV29-1 TGCAGCGCTGGGAAAGCGGAAGAGACCCAGTACTTC CSAGKAEETQYF
TRBJ2-3 few TRBD2 TRBV7-2 TGTGCCAGCAGCTCACTAGCGGGGGGGTACACAGATACGCAGTATTTT CASSSLAGGYTDTQYF
TRBJ2-1 few TRBD2 TRBV18 TGTGCCAGCTCACCATCTTTACTAGCGGTCGATGAGCAGTTCTTC CASSPSLLAVDEQFF
TRBJ2-7 . . TRBV9 TGTGCCAGCAGCGAGACCTCGGCACCCTACGAGCAGTACTTC CASSETSAPYEQYF